This entry features one T cell receptor (beta chain) sequence. The data belong to a study of control samples from healthy donors and cancer patients. Assay used: immunoSEQ multiplex PCR; TCRdb lists only in-frame clones, some missing. The sample lists 130,000 or so clones; approximately 92% were seen once. This TCR was sampled from a woman aged 45-60 years in good health. The material sequenced was blood.

CDR3 DNA: TGTGCCAGCAGCATGGGACAGGGGATTGATTATGGCTACACCTTC. Its protein is CASSMGQGIDYGYTF. The V call is TRBV5-5, the J call TRBJ1-2, with TRBD1 matching over 10 bases. The CDR3 consists of 15 residues. V was pared by 4 bases and J by 5 bases, with 8 bases of the junction left unmatched. The germline V gene has CDR1 SGHKS and CDR2 YYEKEE (reference sequence).